This TCR beta chain was profiled in a study of blood T cell repertoires in COVID-19. At the level of the study: Italy, Spain and the United States were the sources of the convalescent and acute COVID-19 samples. Nucleic acid was either cDNA or gDNA, and it came from T cells, B-cell-depleted T cells, or PBMCs.

As originally analysed: The assay estimated nucleated cells by amplifying reference gene primers. Some clones are missing from TCRdb's copy, which holds only in-frame ones; the method was immunoSEQ multiplex PCR. That table supplies the V and J calls and clone size; D and trimming were determined from the DNA. The table includes 50,000 to 55,000 clones, about nine tenths detected once. The CDR3 is 15 amino acids. V dropped 5 bases and J dropped 7 bases, with 20 bases sitting between them. CDR1 LNHNV and CDR2 YYDKDF come from the germline V gene (reference sequence). The chain links TRBV15 to TRBJ1-1, with a possible D match to TRBD1 (5 bases). The sample was peripheral blood. The origin of this receptor is a man aged 50-59 years with active COVID-19. CDR3 sequence: CATSLGPGGFVEAFF. The DNA for the CDR3 is TGTGCCACCAGCCTGGGCCCGGGGGGGTTTGTTGAAGCTTTCTTT.